Below, one TCR beta chain is given with its context. These data come from a study of blood T cell repertoires in COVID-19. Trimming removed 8 bases from V and 6 bases from J; junction bases left unmatched: 8. The CDR3 covers 13 residues. Germline CDR1 reads LNHDA; CDR2 reads SQIVND (reference sequence). Sequenced by immunoSEQ multiplex PCR; TCRdb stores in-frame clones only, minus some. The data show 200,000 to 250,000 clones, more than 70% seen once. The TCR originated in a woman aged 40 to 55 with acute COVID-19. Sequenced sample: PBMCs or T cells enriched from blood (not recorded which). V is TRBV19 and J is TRBJ2-5; 8 nucleotides match TRBD1. DNA of the CDR3: TGTGCCAGTGGACAGGGTGCAAGAAAGACCCAGTACTTC. It codes for CASGQGARKTQYF.